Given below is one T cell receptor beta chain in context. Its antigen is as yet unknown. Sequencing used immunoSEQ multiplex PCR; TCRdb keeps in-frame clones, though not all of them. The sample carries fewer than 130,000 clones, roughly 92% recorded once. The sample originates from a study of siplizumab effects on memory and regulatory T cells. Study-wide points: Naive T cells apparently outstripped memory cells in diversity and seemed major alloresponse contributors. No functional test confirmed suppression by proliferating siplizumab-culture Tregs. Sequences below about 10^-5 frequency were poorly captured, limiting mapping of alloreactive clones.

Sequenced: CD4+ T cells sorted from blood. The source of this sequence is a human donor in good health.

This CDR3 is CASSGGGLMIYEQYF. CDR3 DNA sequence: TGTGCCAGCAGCGGGGGCGGACTCATGATCTACGAGCAGTACTTC. The chain is built from TRBV5-8 and TRBJ2-7; D perhaps matches TRBD1 (6 bases). Trimming took off 4 bases at V and 3 bases at J, with 17 bases between the two ends. The CDR3 runs to 15 residues. CDR1 is SGHTS, CDR2 YDEGEE, per germline.